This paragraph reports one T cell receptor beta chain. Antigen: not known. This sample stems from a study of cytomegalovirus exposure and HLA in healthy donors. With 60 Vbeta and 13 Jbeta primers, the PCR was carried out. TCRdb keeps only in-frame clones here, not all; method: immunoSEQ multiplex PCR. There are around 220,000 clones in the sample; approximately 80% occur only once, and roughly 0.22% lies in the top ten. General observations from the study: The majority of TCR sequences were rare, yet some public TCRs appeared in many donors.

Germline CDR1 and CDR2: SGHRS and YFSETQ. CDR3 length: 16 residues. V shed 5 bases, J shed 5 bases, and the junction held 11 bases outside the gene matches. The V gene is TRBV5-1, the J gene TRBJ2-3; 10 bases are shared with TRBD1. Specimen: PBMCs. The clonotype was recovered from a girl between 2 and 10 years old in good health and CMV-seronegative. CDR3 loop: CASSAFPGTGEDTQYF. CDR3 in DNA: TGCGCCAGCAGTGCCTTTCCCGGGACAGGGGAAGATACGCAGTATTTT. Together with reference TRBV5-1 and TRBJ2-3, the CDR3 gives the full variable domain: KAGVTQTPRYLIKTRGQQVTLSCSPISGHRSVSWYQQTPGQGLQFLFEYFSETQRNKGNFPGRFSGRQFSNSRSEMNVSTLELGDSALYLCASSAFPGTGEDTQYFGPGTRLTVL.